A single sample gave rise to the 23 T cell receptor beta chains below, sequenced in a study of T cells after yellow fever vaccination. Each CDR3 protein is one row after TCRdb ran MiXCR on the 5' RACE reads. This table holds just under 600,000 distinct CDR3 sequences, roughly 13% found once. The material was PBMCs, obtained on the day of the yellow fever booster vaccination. The receptor source for this set is a man aged 25 to 45 who received the YFV17D yellow fever vaccine.

This clonotype was counted a single time. This chain joins TRBV20-1 and TRBJ2-5; 9 bases map to TRBD2. There are 13 residues in the CDR3. J lost 7 bases, V lost 5 bases, and 8 bases had no gene match. Per the germline V gene, CDR1 is DFQATT and CDR2 is SNEGSKA (reference sequence). CDR3 in DNA: TGCAGTGCTTCTATAGCGGGAGCGCTGACCCAGTACTTC. As protein: CSASIAGALTQYF.

This rearrangement joins TRBV29-1 to TRBJ2-2; D is unresolved. Looked up from germline, CDR1 is SQVTM and CDR2 is ANQGSEA. The CDR3 loop spans 10 amino acids. V was pared by 5 bases and J by 6 bases, with 4 bases between. The chain's CDR3 is CSVYSGELFF. DNA of the CDR3: TGCAGCGTTTACTCCGGGGAGCTGTTTTTT.

This clonotype was seen at least ten times. CDR3: CASSQDWGVLRLQSKLETQYF. The DNA of the CDR3 is TGCGCCAGCAGCCAAGATTGGGGAGTCCTGCGACTCCAGTCCAAACTCGAGACCCAGTACTTC. The genes are TRBV4-1 and TRBJ2-5; a possible D gene is TRBD2 (5 bases). The CDR3 runs 21 residues. Germline V CDR1 and CDR2: MGHRA, YSYEKL. The germline V and J ends were trimmed by 0 bases and 5 bases, with 31 bases remaining between them.

V and J are TRBV5-1 and TRBJ2-7; 11 nucleotides match TRBD1. Germline CDR1 reads SGHRS; CDR2 reads YFSETQ. The length of the CDR3 is 14 residues. The junction had 8 bases not matched to a gene; V was cut back by 6 bases and J by 6 bases. CDR3 region: CASNEWTGGVEQYF. The CDR3 nucleotides read TGCGCCAGCAACGAATGGACAGGGGGCGTCGAGCAGTACTTC.

This rearrangement joins TRBV20-1 to TRBJ2-1; tentative D call: TRBD2 (5 bases). This CDR3 is built from 14 residues. V gave up 3 bases and J gave up 8 bases, with 17 bases separating them. Germline CDR1 DFQATT, CDR2 SNEGSKA (reference sequence). The CDR3 here is CSASMSGGEDEQFF. The CDR3 bases are TGCAGTGCTAGTATGAGCGGAGGAGAGGATGAGCAGTTCTTC.

Points on this clonotype: At one end, the junction sequence differs from germline, possibly due to a read error. V is TRBV28 and J is TRBJ2-3; 7 nucleotides line up with TRBD1. CDR1 and CDR2 (germline): MDHEN, SYDVKM. The CDR3 is 14 amino acids. The CDR3: CASQRGRTTDTQYF. CDR3 bases: TGTGCCAGTCAAAGGGGGCGCACCACAGATACCCAGTATTTT.

The chain uses TRBV7-2 and TRBJ1-4; D is undetermined. Germline V lookup: CDR1 SGHTA, CDR2 FQGNSA. V gave up 5 bases and J gave up 6 bases, with 13 bases separating them. CDR3 length: 14 residues. CDR3 in DNA: TGTGCCAGCAGCGTTGGTACCGAATATGAAAAACTGTTTTTT. It encodes CASSVGTEYEKLFF. The entire variable domain, with the rest obtained from reference TRBV7-2 and TRBJ1-4, is as follows: GAGVSQSPSNKVTEKGKDVELRCDPISGHTALYWYRQSLGQGLEFLIYFQGNSAPDKSGLPSDRFSAERTGGSVSTLTIQRTQQEDSAVYLCASSVGTEYEKLFFGSGTQLSVL.

This rearrangement joins TRBV7-2 to TRBJ1-2, with 9 bases aligning to TRBD1. CDR3 size: 15 residues. Germline loops: CDR1 SGHTA, CDR2 FQGNSA. V trimming: 5 bases; J trimming: 8 bases; junction bases outside the gene matches: 12. CDR3 coding DNA: TGTGCCAGCAGCATCTCAACGGGACAGGGATACGGCTACACCTTC. Translating it yields CASSISTGQGYGYTF.

This chain uses TRBV10-3 with TRBJ1-1; D gene uncertain. The germline CDR1 and CDR2 sequences are ENHRY and SYGVKD. This CDR3 comprises 15 residues. Trimming shortened V by 4 bases and J by 1 base, and 13 bases separated the two germline ends. As DNA, the CDR3 is TGTGCCATCAGTGGGAATGCGGGCCCGAACACTGAAGCTTTCTTT. It translates to CAISGNAGPNTEAFF.

This clonotype was observed a few times. V and J are TRBV12-3 or TRBV12-4 and TRBJ1-4, with D possibly TRBD1 on 6 matching bases. The CDR3 is 17 amino acids. Trimming took off 4 bases at V and 8 bases at J, with 23 bases between the two ends. The DNA for the CDR3 is TGTGCCAGCAGTTCTTTTTCCTACAGGGAGTCTTACGAAAAACTGTTTTTT. Translated: CASSSFSYRESYEKLFF.

This clonotype occurred many times. The CDR3: CASSLRPRGTEAFF. In DNA form, the CDR3 reads TGTGCCAGCAGCCTAAGACCCCGGGGCACTGAAGCTTTCTTT. The rearrangement links TRBV14 to TRBJ1-1; D is undetermined. From germline, CDR1 is SGHDN and CDR2 FVKESK. Trimming left V 4 bases short and J 4 bases short, with 13 bases between. CDR3 length: 14 amino acids.

The chain joins TRBV15 to TRBJ2-1; D not resolved. V was trimmed by 0 bases and J by 7 bases, leaving 13 bases between them. Per the germline V gene, CDR1 is LNHNV and CDR2 is YYDKDF (reference sequence). CDR3 length: 15 residues. The CDR3 DNA follows: TGTGCCACCAGCAGAGATATAGGACGGACGAATGAGCAGTTCTTC. Amino acids: CATSRDIGRTNEQFF.

This clonotype turned up a few times. The chain carries TRBV6-5 and TRBJ2-1; TRBD2 agrees at 16 bases. CDR3 size: 18 residues. Germline V gives CDR1 MNHEY, CDR2 SVGAGI. V trimming: 1 base; J trimming: 5 bases; junction bases outside the gene matches: 5. The CDR3 protein is CASSYFPGTSGRDNEQFF. The CDR3 DNA is TGTGCCAGCAGTTACTTTCCCGGGACTAGCGGGAGGGACAATGAGCAGTTCTTC.

A few counts support this clonotype. The chain carries TRBV7-7 and TRBJ2-1, with 9 bases aligning to TRBD2. V shed 5 bases, J shed 0 bases, and the junction held 2 bases outside the gene matches. Germline values: CDR1 SSHAT, CDR2 FNYEAQ (reference sequence). The CDR3 sequence is 15 residues long. This chain's CDR3 is CASSTGLASYNEQFF. The CDR3 DNA follows: TGTGCCAGCAGCACGGGACTAGCCTCCTACAATGAGCAGTTCTTC.

This clonotype was observed many times. The CDR3 sequence: CASSLGQGPTDTQYF. The CDR3 bases are TGCGCCAGCAGCTTGGGACAGGGCCCCACAGATACGCAGTATTTT. V is TRBV5-1 and J is TRBJ2-3; the match to TRBD1 covers 7 bases. Per the germline V gene, CDR1 is SGHRS and CDR2 is YFSETQ. CDR3 length: 15 amino acids. After removal of 0 bases from V and 2 bases from J, the junction contained 3 bases not matched to a gene.

The genes are TRBV19 and TRBJ2-7, with 7 bases aligning to TRBD1. The germline V gene encodes CDR1 LNHDA and CDR2 SQIVND (reference sequence). This CDR3 has 13 residues. V trimming: 8 bases; J trimming: 6 bases; junction bases outside the gene matches: 10. Here the CDR3 reads CASFGQDGREQYF. The CDR3 nucleotides read TGTGCCAGTTTTGGACAGGATGGCCGCGAGCAGTACTTC.

The table lists this clonotype with a few counts. The rearrangement links TRBV20-1 to TRBJ2-5; 10 positions match TRBD1. CDR1 DFQATT and CDR2 SNEGSKA come from the germline V gene (reference sequence). J gave up 5 bases and V 6 bases, and 9 bases lay outside the gene matches. CDR3 length equals 14 residues. CDR3 residues: CSATDRGQWETQYF. Written as DNA, the CDR3 is TGCAGTGCCACAGACAGGGGGCAGTGGGAGACCCAGTACTTC.

The J gene is TRBJ1-6, the V gene TRBV4-3; 8 bases line up with TRBD1. The CDR3 spans 14 residues. Germline V lookup: CDR1 LGHNA, CDR2 YSLEER. J gave up 14 bases and V 2 bases, and 8 bases lay outside the gene matches. The CDR3 region has the DNA TGCGCCAGCAGCCAACTCCAGGGGGCCAGGTCCCTCCACTTT. Amino acids: CASSQLQGARSLHF.

The chain recombines TRBV7-2 with TRBJ2-7; tentative D call: TRBD1 (7 bases). Germline V gene data show CDR1 as SGHTA and CDR2 as FQGNSA. Between the trimmed V and J ends, which lost 5 bases and 3 bases, there was a span of 23 bases. CDR3 length: 17 residues. The CDR3 DNA reads TGTGCCAGCAGCCAAAGACAGGGAGGTTCTAGGGGCTACGAGCAGTACTTC. Amino acid sequence: CASSQRQGGSRGYEQYF.

The chain recombines TRBV20-1 with TRBJ1-3; 8 bases agree with TRBD1. Germline-derived CDR1 and CDR2 are DFQATT and SNEGSKA (reference sequence). This CDR3 spans 14 amino acids. The V segment lost 1 base and the J segment 3 bases; nucleotides outside the gene matches: 2. The CDR3 protein is CSARAGGGGNTIYF. The CDR3 nucleotides are TGCAGTGCTAGAGCAGGGGGCGGTGGAAACACCATATATTTT.

The chain recombines TRBV27 with TRBJ1-2; 8 bases align to TRBD1. There are 14 residues in the CDR3. Trimming at V came to 5 bases and at J to 8 bases, leaving 10 bases not matched to a gene. Looked up from germline, CDR1 is MNHEY and CDR2 is SMNVEV (reference sequence). The CDR3 here is CASSPPDRAMGYTF. The CDR3 coding sequence is TGTGCCAGCAGTCCCCCGGACAGGGCGATGGGCTACACCTTC.

This clonotype was counted a few times. The rearrangement links TRBV12-3 or TRBV12-4 to TRBJ2-3; TRBD2 agrees at 7 bases. The CDR3 is made up of 12 amino acids. V lost 8 bases, J lost 7 bases, and 6 bases stayed unmatched. The CDR3 region is CASGRALYTQYF. Here the CDR3 DNA reads TGTGCCAGCGGGAGGGCCCTCTATACGCAGTATTTT.

This chain uses TRBV6-1 with TRBJ2-7; 10 bases agree with TRBD2. Germline V CDR1 and CDR2: MNHNS, SASEGT. With V trimmed by 6 bases and J by 1 base, 6 bases remained unmatched. The CDR3 loop spans 15 amino acids. The CDR3 DNA sequence: TGTGCCAGCAGAGCCGGGACTAGCGTTTCCTACGAGCAGTACTTC. Its translation: CASRAGTSVSYEQYF.